The 30 T cell receptor beta chains in this list originate from one sample, sequenced in a study of T cells in Graves' hyperthyroidism and ophthalmopathy. From RNA transcripts, TCR beta CDR3 regions were amplified. With the HTBI primer set, the TCR CDR3 went through a first round of RT-PCR. MiXCR was run by TCRdb on the multiplex PCR reads, yielding one entry per CDR3 protein. The data contain about 660,000 distinct CDR3 sequences, 45% of them singletons. The sequenced sample consisted of peripheral blood or thyroid tissue (not recorded which). The receptors derive from an adult man with Graves' disease, either hyperthyroidism or ophthalmopathy (not recorded which).

About this clonotype itself: Its ends do not fully match the called genes, so a read error is possible. The genes are TRBV7-7 and TRBJ2-5; D unresolved. Per germline, CDR1 SSHAT and CDR2 FNYEAQ (reference sequence). The CDR3 length is 12 residues. The CDR3 DNA reads as TGTGCTAGCAGCACAGAGAAAGAGACCCAGTACTTC. Translated, it gives CASSTEKETQYF.

This chain joins TRBV4-1 and TRBJ1-3; tentatively, D is TRBD1 (6 bases). Germline-derived CDR1 and CDR2 are MGHRA and YSYEKL. The CDR3 runs to 17 residues. The V end lost 1 base, the J end lost 9 bases, and 22 bases lay between the germline ends. The CDR3 DNA is TGCGCCAGCAGCCAAGGACGGGGGGACGCACAGGGTGGCACCATATATTTT. It is translated as CASSQGRGDAQGGTIYF.

To note about this clonotype: A clone one base away is much larger, so this may be a read error. This chain joins TRBV7-9 and TRBJ1-1; D is possibly TRBD1 (5 bases). V dropped 4 bases and J dropped 4 bases, with 10 bases sitting between them. CDR1 is SEHNR and CDR2 is FQNEAQ in the germline V gene (reference sequence). The CDR3 is made up of 13 amino acids. In DNA form, the CDR3 reads TGTGCCAGCAGCTCAGGGCTGAGCACTGAAGCTTTCTTT. Translation gives CASSSGLSTEAFF.

For this clonotype: The conserved phenylalanine or tryptophan is not found at the CDR3 terminus, so this likely reflects a read error. The V call is TRBV5-6, the J call TRBJ1-2; 8 nucleotides match TRBD1. V shed 4 bases, J shed 7 bases, and the junction held 12 bases outside the gene matches. Per the germline V gene, CDR1 is SGHDT and CDR2 is YYEEEE. The CDR3 loop spans 15 amino acids. The CDR3 sequence: CASSQDFSGQGGYTL. The DNA of the CDR3 is TGTGCCAGCAGCCAAGATTTCTCTGGACAGGGTGGCTACACCCTC.

This clonotype was observed a few times. This chain joins TRBV7-8 and TRBJ1-1; weak D call: TRBD1 (6 bases). Looked up from germline, CDR1 is SGHVS and CDR2 is FQNEAQ. Trimming stripped 1 base from V and 2 bases from J, with 14 bases between. CDR3 length: 16 amino acids. CDR3: CASSLVGGLINTEAFF. The CDR3 region has the DNA TGTGCCAGCAGCTTAGTTGGGGGCCTGATTAACACTGAAGCTTTCTTT.

This sequence joins TRBV15 and TRBJ1-4; the match to TRBD1 covers 8 bases. The V and J ends lost 1 base and 8 bases, in that order; junction bases with no gene match: 6. The CDR3 contains 15 residues. Germline CDR1 reads LNHNV; CDR2 reads YYDKDF (reference sequence). The CDR3 DNA sequence: TGTGCCACCAGCAGAGCCGGGACAGGCGTCGAAAAACTGTTTTTT. Translating gives CATSRAGTGVEKLFF.

This clonotype showed up just once. The chain combines TRBV6-1 with TRBJ1-2; the match to TRBD1 covers 7 bases. The germline V gene has CDR1 MNHNS and CDR2 SASEGT. CDR3 length equals 13 residues. V lost 6 bases to trimming and J lost 4 bases; unmatched junction nucleotides: 5. The CDR3 sequence is CASRSTGVYGYTF. The CDR3 bases are TGTGCCAGCAGGTCCACAGGGGTCTATGGCTACACCTTC.

This clonotype was seen ten or more times. The chain has TRBV2 and TRBJ2-7, with TRBD2 matching 9 bases. The CDR3 spans 14 residues. CDR1 is SNHLY and CDR2 is FYNNEI in the germline V gene. V was clipped by 9 bases and J by 8 bases; unmatched bases: 14. The CDR3 nucleotides read TGTGCCAGTCCCCTCGGGACTAGCCGTTCAAAGCAGTACTTC. This sequence encodes CASPLGTSRSKQYF.

The chain is built from TRBV12-3 or TRBV12-4 and TRBJ2-7; D is ambiguous. CDR3 length equals 12 residues. Trimming removed 4 bases from V and 2 bases from J, with 6 bases in between. The CDR3 loop is CASSSVTYEQYF. As DNA, the CDR3 is TGTGCCAGCAGTTCAGTAACCTACGAGCAGTACTTC.

The chain carries TRBV29-1 and TRBJ1-1, with TRBD1 matching over 7 bases. Germline CDR1 reads SQVTM; CDR2 reads ANQGSEA. The CDR3 is 10 residues long. The V gene end was trimmed by 8 bases and the J gene end by 6 bases; junction bases not matched to a gene: 3. The CDR3 sequence: CSPDRAEAFF. The CDR3 DNA follows: TGCAGCCCCGACAGGGCTGAAGCTTTCTTT.

This clonotype has only one observation. A much bigger clone sits one base away, suggesting this may be a read error. V is TRBV2 and J is TRBJ1-2, with D maybe TRBD1 (5 bases). Per the germline V gene, CDR1 is SNHLY and CDR2 is FYNNEI. The CDR3 is 14 amino acids. The DNA of the CDR3 is TGTGTCAGCAGCTTAGGACGGGGGTTGGATGGCTACACCTTC. Translation gives CVSSLGRGLDGYTF. Filled out from reference TRBV2 and TRBJ1-2, the complete variable domain reads EPEVTQTPSHQVTQMGQEVILRCVPISNHLYFYWYRQILGQKVEFLVSFYNNEISEKSEIFDDQFSVERPDGSNFTLKIRSTKLEDSAMYFCVSSLGRGLDGYTFGSGTRLTVV.

The V gene is TRBV11-2, the J gene TRBJ1-1; the match to TRBD1 covers 7 bases. The CDR3 covers 16 residues. CDR1 SGHAT and CDR2 FQNNGV come from the germline V gene. Losses at the gene ends were 5 bases for V and 6 bases for J; bases not matched to a gene: 15. The CDR3 region has the DNA TGTGCCAGCAGCACCTATACAGGGGTAGGAATCGCTGAAGCTTTCTTT. Translated, it gives CASSTYTGVGIAEAFF. Using reference TRBV11-2 and TRBJ1-1 for the parts outside the CDR3, the full variable domain is EAGVAQSPRYKIIEKRQSVAFWCNPISGHATLYWYQQILGQGPKLLIQFQNNGVVDDSQLPKDRFSAERLKGVDSTLKIQPAKLEDSAVYLCASSTYTGVGIAEAFFGQGTRLTVV.

The V gene is TRBV5-1, the J gene TRBJ1-4; 8 bases agree with TRBD1. Germline V CDR1 and CDR2: SGHRS, YFSETQ. The CDR3 loop spans 15 amino acids. V lost 4 bases, J lost 7 bases, and 9 bases stayed unmatched. The CDR3 reads CASSRQGSGSEKLFF. CDR3 nucleotides: TGCGCCAGCAGCCGACAGGGGAGTGGGAGTGAAAAACTGTTTTTT.

The chain uses TRBV29-1 and TRBJ1-2; D not resolved. CDR1 is SQVTM and CDR2 is ANQGSEA in the germline V gene. V shed 8 bases and J shed 4 bases, with 17 bases lying between them. This CDR3 has 13 residues. CDR3 DNA: TGCAGCTTGGTAGGCGGTGAGGGCTATGGCTACACCTTC. Translation: CSLVGGEGYGYTF.

The chain carries TRBV7-8 and TRBJ2-7, with TRBD1 as a possible D gene (6 bases). This CDR3 spans 15 amino acids. The germline V gene has CDR1 SGHVS and CDR2 FQNEAQ. V lost 5 bases and J lost 1, with 15 bases in between. Here the CDR3 reads CASSTRGTGSYEQYF. The CDR3 nucleotides read TGTGCCAGCAGCACCCGGGGTACAGGGTCCTACGAGCAGTACTTC.

This clonotype has at least ten counts. CDR3 amino acids: CAISNNSPLHF. CDR3 in DNA: TGTGCCATCAGTAATAATTCACCCCTCCACTTT. This chain uses TRBV10-3 with TRBJ1-6; D is uncertain. Between the trimmed V and J ends, which lost 5 bases and 5 bases, there was a span of 1 base. Germline V CDR1 and CDR2: ENHRY, SYGVKD. There are 11 residues in the CDR3.

The V and J genes are TRBV7-9 and TRBJ1-6; D uncertain. CDR3 size: 14 residues. V lost 9 bases and J 5 bases, leaving 14 bases between the germline ends. The germline V gene encodes CDR1 SEHNR and CDR2 FQNEAQ (reference sequence). The CDR3 reads CASQRRIDNSPLHF. Here the CDR3 DNA reads TGTGCCAGTCAGCGCCGGATTGATAATTCACCCCTCCACTTT. Looking up the rest from reference TRBV7-9 and TRBJ1-6 gives the full variable domain: DTGVSQNPRHKITKRGQNVTFRCDPISEHNRLYWYRQTLGQGPEFLTYFQNEAQLEKSRLLSDRFSAERPKGSFSTLEIQRTEQGDSAMYLCASQRRIDNSPLHFGNGTRLTVT.

The V call is TRBV25-1, the J call TRBJ1-3; 7 bases agree with TRBD1. V lost 4 bases to trimming and J lost 1 base; unmatched junction nucleotides: 7. CDR3 size: 16 residues. CDR1 MGHDK and CDR2 SYGVNS come from the germline V gene. The CDR3 coding sequence is TGTGCCAGCAGTGCTATAGGGGGCGCGTCTGGAAACACCATATATTTT. Amino acid sequence: CASSAIGGASGNTIYF.

This rearrangement joins TRBV29-1 to TRBJ1-1; 10 bases map to TRBD1. CDR3 length equals 12 residues. Per the germline V gene, CDR1 is SQVTM and CDR2 is ANQGSEA. Trimming removed 7 bases from V and 4 bases from J; junction bases left unmatched: 3. CDR3 in DNA: TGCAGCGGACAGGGGGCGTCCACTGAAGCTTTCTTT. Amino acid sequence: CSGQGASTEAFF. Combining the CDR3 with reference TRBV29-1 and TRBJ1-1 gives the whole variable domain SAVISQKPSRDICQRGTSLTIQCQVDSQVTMMFWYRQQPGQSLTLIATANQGSEATYESGFVIDKFPISRPNLTFSTLTVSNMSPEDSSIYLCSGQGASTEAFFGQGTRLTVV.

The table lists this clonotype with many counts. The rearrangement links TRBV7-9 to TRBJ1-1; D not certain. The V end lost 5 bases, the J end lost 9 bases, and 16 bases lay between the germline ends. The germline V gene has CDR1 SEHNR and CDR2 FQNEAQ (reference sequence). This CDR3 region has 13 residues. The CDR3: CASSPSPFNQAFF. The CDR3 DNA follows: TGTGCCAGCAGCCCTTCCCCCTTCAATCAAGCTTTCTTT.

A note on this clonotype: One junction end does not reproduce the germline sequence, and a read error may be involved. The chain recombines TRBV7-9 with TRBJ2-7, with TRBD1 matching over 9 bases. The CDR3 has 15 residues. Germline lookup yields CDR1 SEHNR and CDR2 FQNEAQ (reference sequence). CDR3 sequence reads: CASSWDRAAVYEQYF. DNA of the CDR3: TGCGCCAGCAGCTGGGACAGGGCGGCGGTCTACGAGCAGTACTTC.

On this clonotype: In this CDR3 the conserved last residue, phenylalanine or tryptophan, is missing, so a read error is likely. This sequence joins TRBV7-9 and TRBJ1-1; D unclear. V was cut by 1 base and J by 1 base, with 10 bases left in between. The CDR3 runs 15 residues. Per the germline V gene, CDR1 is SEHNR and CDR2 is FQNEAQ (reference sequence). DNA of the CDR3: TGTGCCAGCAGCTTAGGGTCAAACGGGAACACTGAAGCTTTCTTA. Its translation is CASSLGSNGNTEAFL.

This clonotype has just one count. The chain combines TRBV7-9 with TRBJ1-2, with 9 positions matching TRBD1. V gave up 5 bases and J gave up 7 bases; unmatched junction bases: 8. Germline loops: CDR1 SEHNR, CDR2 FQNEAQ (reference sequence). This CDR3 contains 14 residues. CDR3 sequence: CASSPGQGVAGYTF. CDR3 DNA sequence: TGTGCCAGCAGCCCGGGACAGGGAGTAGCTGGCTACACCTTC. Together with reference TRBV7-9 and TRBJ1-2, the CDR3 gives the full variable domain: DTGVSQNPRHKITKRGQNVTFRCDPISEHNRLYWYRQTLGQGPEFLTYFQNEAQLEKSRLLSDRFSAERPKGSFSTLEIQRTEQGDSAMYLCASSPGQGVAGYTFGSGTRLTVV.

This clonotype showed up just a few times. One end of the junction fails to match germline, which may point to a read error. This rearrangement joins TRBV29-1 to TRBJ2-7; D perhaps matches TRBD1 (5 bases). Germline V gene sequence: CDR1 SQVTM, CDR2 ANQGSEA. This CDR3 comprises 16 residues. CDR3 region: CASSLFKKDISYEQYF. The CDR3 DNA sequence: TGTGCCAGCAGCTTATTCAAGAAGGACATTTCCTACGAGCAGTACTTC.

This clonotype was found once. The genes are TRBV29-1 and TRBJ2-7, with D possibly TRBD2 on 6 matching bases. CDR3 length: 11 amino acids. From germline, CDR1 is SQVTM and CDR2 ANQGSEA. Between the trimmed V and J ends, which lost 8 bases and 0 bases, there was a span of 8 bases. The CDR3 sequence: CSPGVSYEQYF. CDR3 sequence (DNA): TGCAGCCCGGGAGTCTCCTACGAGCAGTACTTC.

CDR3 coding DNA: TGTGCCATTCAGACAGGGGACACTGAAGCTTTCTTT. It is translated as CAIQTGDTEAFF. The chain uses TRBV10-3 and TRBJ1-1, with 8 bases identical to TRBD1. The CDR3 contains 12 residues. The germline gives CDR1 ENHRY, CDR2 SYGVKD. J was trimmed by 3 bases and V by 9 bases; bases with no gene match: 3.

At least ten counts were recorded for this clonotype. The chain has TRBV7-3 and TRBJ1-5; no definite D call. This CDR3 has 13 amino acids. V dropped 0 bases and J dropped 7 bases, with 7 bases sitting between them. Looked up from germline, CDR1 is SGHTA and CDR2 is FQGTGA. CDR3 protein: CASSLTLAQPQHF. CDR3 sequence (DNA): TGTGCCAGCAGCTTAACGTTGGCCCAGCCCCAGCATTTT.

In its sample, this clonotype was seen many times. The chain couples TRBV20-1 to TRBJ1-2; 8 positions agree with TRBD1. CDR1 DFQATT and CDR2 SNEGSKA come from the germline V gene (reference sequence). V lost 0 bases and J lost 5; bases outside the gene matches: 5. The CDR3 length is 14 residues. CDR3 in amino acids: CSARDRGTGYGYTF. The DNA for the CDR3 is TGCAGTGCTAGAGATCGGGGGACAGGTTATGGCTACACCTTC.

The chain uses TRBV5-1 and TRBJ1-2; TRBD1 might be the D (5 bases). Germline CDR1 SGHRS, CDR2 YFSETQ. There are 14 residues in the CDR3. V lost 4 bases and J lost 6, with 16 bases in between. The CDR3 region has the DNA TGCGCCAGCAGCCGGACTGGGGCTCGGGATGGCTACACCTTC. Encoded protein: CASSRTGARDGYTF.

The gene calls are TRBV6-5 and TRBJ1-4; weak D call: TRBD1 (5 bases). This CDR3 comprises 14 residues. V dropped 10 bases and J dropped 8 bases, with 20 bases sitting between them. Germline V gene data show CDR1 as MNHEY and CDR2 as SVGAGI. The chain's CDR3 is CATGDGITGEKLFF. The CDR3 region has the DNA TGTGCCACCGGGGACGGGATCACGGGGGAAAAACTGTTTTTT.